This T cell receptor (beta chain) was identified during a study of identical twins. TCRdb recomputed calls from the 5' RACE reads with MiXCR, one row per CDR3 protein. The sample has 500,000 or so distinct CDR3 sequences, 13% to 15% seen once. Study-wide results and caveats: Where beta out-of-frame sequences were concerned, excess twin sharing was weaker. Insertion counts were lower in abundant cord blood beta clonotypes, a trend that memory repertoires did not show.

This CDR3 spans 16 amino acids. The V gene's germline CDR1 is MGHRA and CDR2 YSYEKL. V was pared by 4 bases and J by 2 bases, with 12 bases between. About this clonotype: The antigen remains unidentified.

These same records also appear under a second study, on yellow fever vaccine responses in identical twins.

The sequence was collected from a woman between 18 and 30 years old in good health. The chain carries TRBV4-1 and TRBJ2-6; TRBD1 is a possible D gene (6 bases). The sequenced sample was CD4+ T cells sorted from blood. The CDR3 nucleotides read TGCGCCAGCAGCCCGCAGGGGACCGCTGGGGCCAACGTCCTGACTTTC. This codes for CASSPQGTAGANVLTF.